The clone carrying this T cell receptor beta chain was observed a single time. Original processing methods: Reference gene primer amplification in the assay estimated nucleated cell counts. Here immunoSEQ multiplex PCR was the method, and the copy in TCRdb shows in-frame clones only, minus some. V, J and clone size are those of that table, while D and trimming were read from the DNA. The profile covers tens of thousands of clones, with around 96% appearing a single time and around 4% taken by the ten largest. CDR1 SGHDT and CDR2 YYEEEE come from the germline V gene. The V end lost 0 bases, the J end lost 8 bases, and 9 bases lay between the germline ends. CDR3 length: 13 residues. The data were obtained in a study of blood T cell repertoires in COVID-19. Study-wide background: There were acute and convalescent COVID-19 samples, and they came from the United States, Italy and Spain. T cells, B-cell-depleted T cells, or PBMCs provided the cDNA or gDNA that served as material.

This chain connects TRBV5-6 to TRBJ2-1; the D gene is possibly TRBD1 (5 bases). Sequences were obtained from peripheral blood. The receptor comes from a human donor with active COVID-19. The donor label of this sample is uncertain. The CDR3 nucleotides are TGTGCCAGCAGCTTGGCTCTAGGGGATGAGCAGTTCTTC. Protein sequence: CASSLALGDEQFF.